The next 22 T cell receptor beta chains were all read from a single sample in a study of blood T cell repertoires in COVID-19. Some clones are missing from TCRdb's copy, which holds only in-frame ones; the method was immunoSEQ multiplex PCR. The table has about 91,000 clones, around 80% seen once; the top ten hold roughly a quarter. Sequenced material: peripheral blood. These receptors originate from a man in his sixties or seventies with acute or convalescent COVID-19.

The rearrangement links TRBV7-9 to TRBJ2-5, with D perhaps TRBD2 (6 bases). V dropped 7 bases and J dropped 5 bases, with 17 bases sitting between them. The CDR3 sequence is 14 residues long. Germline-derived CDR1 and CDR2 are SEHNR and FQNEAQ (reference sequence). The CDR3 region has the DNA TGTGCCAGCACCAACGGGAGATACGACGAGACCCAGTACTTC. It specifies CASTNGRYDETQYF.

The CDR3: CASSYTGAYEQYF. CDR3 nucleotides: TGTGCCAGCAGTTACACGGGGGCCTACGAGCAGTACTTC. The chain recombines TRBV6-5 with TRBJ2-7; the D gene is possibly TRBD2 (6 bases). CDR1 is MNHEY, CDR2 SVGAGI, per germline. The CDR3 loop spans 13 amino acids. Trimming took 2 bases from V and 2 from J, leaving 7 bases between them.

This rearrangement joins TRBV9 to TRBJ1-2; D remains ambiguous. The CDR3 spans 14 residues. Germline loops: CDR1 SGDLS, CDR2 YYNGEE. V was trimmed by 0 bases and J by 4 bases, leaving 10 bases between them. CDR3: CASSVGVLRYGYTF. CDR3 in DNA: TGTGCCAGCAGCGTAGGAGTCCTCCGCTATGGCTACACCTTC.

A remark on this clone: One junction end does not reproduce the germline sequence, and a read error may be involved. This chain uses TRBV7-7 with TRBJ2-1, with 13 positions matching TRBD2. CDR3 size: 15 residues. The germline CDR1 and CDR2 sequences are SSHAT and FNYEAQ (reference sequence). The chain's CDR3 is CASSRGLAGTNEQFF. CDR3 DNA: TGTGCTAGCAGCCGGGGACTAGCGGGAACCAATGAGCAGTTCTTC.

This chain's CDR3 is CASSGGATNEKLFF. The CDR3 nucleotides read TGCGCCAGCTCCGGGGGTGCAACTAATGAAAAACTGTTTTTT. This rearrangement joins TRBV5-1 to TRBJ1-4, with D perhaps matching TRBD1 (5 bases). The CDR3 covers 14 residues. V lost 7 bases and J 0 bases, leaving 10 bases between the germline ends. Germline V CDR1 and CDR2: SGHRS, YFSETQ.

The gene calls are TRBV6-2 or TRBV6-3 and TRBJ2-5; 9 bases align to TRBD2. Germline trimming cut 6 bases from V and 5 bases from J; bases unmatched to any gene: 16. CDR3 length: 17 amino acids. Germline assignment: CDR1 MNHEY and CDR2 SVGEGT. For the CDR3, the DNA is TGTGCCAGCAGCCTCTCCTCTTTAGGCGGGAGGGAGGAGACCCAGTACTTC. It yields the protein CASSLSSLGGREETQYF.

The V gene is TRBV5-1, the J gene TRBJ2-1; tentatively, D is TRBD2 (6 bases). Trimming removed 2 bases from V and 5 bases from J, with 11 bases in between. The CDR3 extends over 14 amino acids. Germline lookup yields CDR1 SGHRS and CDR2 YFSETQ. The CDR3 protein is CASSFGGLDNEQFF. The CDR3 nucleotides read TGCGCCAGCAGCTTCGGGGGACTTGACAATGAGCAGTTCTTC.

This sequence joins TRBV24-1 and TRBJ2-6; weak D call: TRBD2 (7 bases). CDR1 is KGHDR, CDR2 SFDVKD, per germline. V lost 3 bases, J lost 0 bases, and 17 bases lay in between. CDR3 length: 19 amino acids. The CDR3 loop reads CATSDGGAAQYSGANVLTF. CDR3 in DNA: TGTGCCACCAGTGATGGGGGGGCAGCCCAGTACTCTGGGGCCAACGTCCTGACTTTC.

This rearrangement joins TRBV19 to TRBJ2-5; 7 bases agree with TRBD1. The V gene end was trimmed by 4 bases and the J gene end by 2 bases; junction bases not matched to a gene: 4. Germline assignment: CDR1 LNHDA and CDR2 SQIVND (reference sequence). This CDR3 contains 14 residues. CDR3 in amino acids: CASSKGTAQETQYF. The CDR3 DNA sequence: TGTGCCAGTAGTAAGGGGACAGCACAAGAGACCCAGTACTTC. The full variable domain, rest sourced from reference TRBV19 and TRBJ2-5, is DGGITQSPKYLFRKEGQNVTLSCEQNLNHDAMYWYRQDPGQGLRLIYYSQIVNDFQKGDIAEGYSVSREKKESFPLTVTSAQKNPTAFYLCASSKGTAQETQYFGPGTRLLVL.

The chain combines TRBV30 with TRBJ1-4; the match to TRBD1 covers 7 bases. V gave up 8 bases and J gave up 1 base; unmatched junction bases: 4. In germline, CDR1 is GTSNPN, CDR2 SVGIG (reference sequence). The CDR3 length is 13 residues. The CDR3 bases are TGTGCCGGCAACAGGGGAACTAATGAAAAACTGTTTTTT. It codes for CAGNRGTNEKLFF. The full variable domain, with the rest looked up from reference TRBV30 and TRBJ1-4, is SQTIHQWPATLVQPVGSPLSLECTVEGTSNPNLYWYRQAAGRGLQLLFYSVGIGQISSEVPQNLSASRPQDRQFILSSKKLLLSDSGFYLCAGNRGTNEKLFFGSGTQLSVL.

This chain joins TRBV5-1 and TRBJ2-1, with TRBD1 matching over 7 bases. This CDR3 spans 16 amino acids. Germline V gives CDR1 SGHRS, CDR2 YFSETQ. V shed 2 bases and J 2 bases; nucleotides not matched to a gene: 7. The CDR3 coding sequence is TGCGCCAGCAGCTTACTCCACAGGGGCCCCTACAATGAGCAGTTCTTC. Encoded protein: CASSLLHRGPYNEQFF.

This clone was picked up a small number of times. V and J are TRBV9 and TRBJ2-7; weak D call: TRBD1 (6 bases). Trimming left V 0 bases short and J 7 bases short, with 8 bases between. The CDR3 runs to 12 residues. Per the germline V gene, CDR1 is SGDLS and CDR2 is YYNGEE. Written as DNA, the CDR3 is TGTGCCAGCAGCGTAGCTCAGGGGGAGCAGTACTTC. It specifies CASSVAQGEQYF.

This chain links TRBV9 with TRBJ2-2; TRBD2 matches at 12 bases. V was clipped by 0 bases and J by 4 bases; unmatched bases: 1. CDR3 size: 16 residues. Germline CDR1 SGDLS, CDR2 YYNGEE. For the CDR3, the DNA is TGTGCCAGCAGCGTAGAGGGACTAGCGGGCACCGGGGAGCTGTTTTTT. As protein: CASSVEGLAGTGELFF.

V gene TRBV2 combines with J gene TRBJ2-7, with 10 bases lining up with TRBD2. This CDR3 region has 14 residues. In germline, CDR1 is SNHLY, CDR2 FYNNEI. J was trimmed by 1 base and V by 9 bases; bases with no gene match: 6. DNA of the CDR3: TGTGCCAGTCTTTTAGCGGGAGGTTCCTACGAGCAGTACTTC. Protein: CASLLAGGSYEQYF. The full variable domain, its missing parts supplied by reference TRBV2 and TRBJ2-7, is EPEVTQTPSHQVTQMGQEVILRCVPISNHLYFYWYRQILGQKVEFLVSFYNNEISEKSEIFDDQFSVERPDGSNFTLKIRSTKLEDSAMYFCASLLAGGSYEQYFGPGTRLTVT.

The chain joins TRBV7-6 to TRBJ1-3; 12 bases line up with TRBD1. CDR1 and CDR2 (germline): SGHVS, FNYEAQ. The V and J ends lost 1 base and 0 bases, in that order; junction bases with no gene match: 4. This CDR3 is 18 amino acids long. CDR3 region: CASSLVGTGGASGNTIYF. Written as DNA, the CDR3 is TGTGCCAGCAGCTTAGTTGGGACAGGGGGCGCCTCTGGAAACACCATATATTTT.

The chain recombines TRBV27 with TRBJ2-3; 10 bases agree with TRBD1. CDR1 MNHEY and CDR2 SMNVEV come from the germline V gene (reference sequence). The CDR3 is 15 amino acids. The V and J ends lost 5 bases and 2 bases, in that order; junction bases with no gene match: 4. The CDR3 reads CASSMTGGPTDTQYF. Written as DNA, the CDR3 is TGTGCCAGCAGTATGACAGGGGGCCCCACAGATACGCAGTATTTT.

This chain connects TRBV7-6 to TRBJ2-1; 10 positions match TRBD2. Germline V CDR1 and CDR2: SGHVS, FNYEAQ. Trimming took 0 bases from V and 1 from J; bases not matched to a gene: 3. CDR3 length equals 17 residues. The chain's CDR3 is CASSLALAGGSYNEQFF. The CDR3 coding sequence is TGTGCCAGCAGCTTAGCCTTAGCGGGAGGTTCCTACAATGAGCAGTTCTTC.

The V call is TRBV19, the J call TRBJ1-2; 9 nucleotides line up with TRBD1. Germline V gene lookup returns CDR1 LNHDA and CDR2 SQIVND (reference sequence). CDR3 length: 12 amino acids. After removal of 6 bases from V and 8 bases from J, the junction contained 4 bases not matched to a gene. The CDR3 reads CASRQGAGGYTF. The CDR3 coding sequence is TGTGCCAGTAGACAGGGGGCTGGAGGCTACACCTTC.

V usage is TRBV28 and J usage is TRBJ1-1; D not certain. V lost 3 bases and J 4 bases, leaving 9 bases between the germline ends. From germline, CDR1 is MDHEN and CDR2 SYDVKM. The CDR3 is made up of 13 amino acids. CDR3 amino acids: CASSFVGSTEAFF. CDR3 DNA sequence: TGTGCCAGCAGTTTCGTGGGGAGCACTGAAGCTTTCTTT.

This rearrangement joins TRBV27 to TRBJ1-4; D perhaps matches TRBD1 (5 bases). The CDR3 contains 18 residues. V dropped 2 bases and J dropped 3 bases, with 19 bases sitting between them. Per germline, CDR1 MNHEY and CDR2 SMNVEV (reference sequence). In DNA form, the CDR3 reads TGTGCCAGCAGTTTAGGAGCGGCTCTCTGGGGGGCTAATGAAAAACTGTTTTTT. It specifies CASSLGAALWGANEKLFF.

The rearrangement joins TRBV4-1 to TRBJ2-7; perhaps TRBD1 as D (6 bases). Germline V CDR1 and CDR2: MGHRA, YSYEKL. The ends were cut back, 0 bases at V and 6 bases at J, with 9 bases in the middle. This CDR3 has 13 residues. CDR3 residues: CASSQEQGREQYF. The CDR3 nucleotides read TGCGCCAGCAGCCAAGAACAGGGTCGCGAGCAGTACTTC.

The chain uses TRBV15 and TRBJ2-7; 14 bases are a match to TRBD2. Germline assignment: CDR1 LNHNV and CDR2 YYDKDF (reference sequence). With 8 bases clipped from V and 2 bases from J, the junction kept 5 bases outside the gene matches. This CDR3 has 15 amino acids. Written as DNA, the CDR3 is TGTGCCACCGCCGGGACTAGCGGGGGAACCTACGAGCAGTACTTC. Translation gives CATAGTSGGTYEQYF.